This T cell receptor beta chain was captured by sequencing in a study of T cells in Graves' hyperthyroidism and ophthalmopathy. RNA transcripts yielded amplified TCR beta CDR3 regions. With the HTBI primer set, the TCR CDR3 went through a first round of RT-PCR. TCRdb used MiXCR to reprocess the multiplex PCR reads, holding one entry per CDR3 protein. This sample yields about 570,000 distinct CDR3 sequences, of which 11% to 15% are seen a single time; approximately 15% belongs to the top ten. The V and J ends lost 6 bases and 3 bases, in that order; junction bases with no gene match: 11. The germline CDR1 and CDR2 sequences are SNHLY and FYNNEI. The CDR3 loop spans 15 amino acids. An absence of ophthalmopathy progression within 18 months meant stable Graves' hyperthyroidism. Clinical symptoms, serum thyroxine and TRAb, thyroid ultrasound and orbital computed tomography were used for the diagnoses. In this sample, this clonotype turned up many times.

The sample taken for sequencing was blood. The receptor comes from a woman in her forties with Graves' hyperthyroidism. V and J are TRBV2 and TRBJ2-7, with 7 bases aligning to TRBD2. The CDR3 reads CASRAALAVFYEQYF. CDR3 sequence (DNA): TGTGCCAGCAGGGCGGCGCTAGCGGTATTCTACGAGCAGTACTTC.